This is a list of T cell receptor beta chains from one sample in a study of CD8+CD57+ T cells in acquired aplastic anemia. TCRdb processed the reads anew with MiXCR; each CDR3 protein has one entry. The table includes hundreds of thousands of distinct CDR3 sequences, about two thirds detected once. Sequencing input: sorted CD4+, CD8+, or CD8+CD57+ T cells (not recorded which) from PBMCs. The receptors here all came from a human donor in good health, serving as a control. Each CDR3 is given with its conserved first and last residue. The D gene is left open where the match is weak. The listing skips clone size in some rows; elsewhere it reads once, few, many or a size class.

size: .; V: TRBV6-6; J: TRBJ2-7; D: TRBD1; CDR3: CASSDGQGGVYEQYF; DNA: TGTGCCAGCAGTGATGGACAGGGGGGCGTTTACGAGCAGTACTTC
size: .; V: TRBV7-2; J: TRBJ2-7; D: .; CDR3: CASSLETDNYGYTYF; DNA: TGTGCCAGCAGCCTGGAGACCGATAACTATGGCTACACGTACTTC
size: once; V: TRBV7-2; J: TRBJ1-6; D: TRBD1; CDR3: CASSIRAGGPSSTPLHF; DNA: TGCGCCAGCAGCATTCGGGCAGGGGGCCCATCCAGCACACCCCTCCACTTT
size: .; V: TRBV5-5; J: TRBJ1-1; D: .; CDR3: CASNGGDNTEAFF; DNA: TGTGCCAGCAATGGGGGGGACAACACTGAAGCTTTCTTT
size: many; V: TRBV15; J: TRBJ2-2; D: .; CDR3: CATSREEGGGELFF; DNA: TGTGCCACCAGCAGAGAAGAGGGTGGCGGGGAGCTGTTTTTT
size: .; V: TRBV7-9; J: TRBJ2-5; D: .; CDR3: CASSLHREEQYF; DNA: TGTGCCAGCAGCCTCCACAGGGAGGAGCAGTACTTC
size: .; V: TRBV12-3/TRBV12-4; J: TRBJ1-1; D: .; CDR3: CASSSGGRNTEAFF; DNA: TGTGCCAGCAGTTCGGGCGGACGGAACACTGAAGCTTTCTTT
size: .; V: TRBV5-1; J: TRBJ2-6; D: TRBD1; CDR3: CASSFPDRGAYSGANVLTF; DNA: TGCGCCAGCAGCTTCCCGGACAGGGGTGCCTACTCTGGGGCCAACGTCCTGACTTTC
size: few; V: TRBV29-1; J: TRBJ1-1; D: .; CDR3: CSFERDLVNTEAFF; DNA: TGCAGTTTTGAAAGGGACTTGGTTAACACTGAAGCTTTCTTT
size: once; V: TRBV7-7; J: TRBJ2-7; D: .; CDR3: CASSLAGAYEQYFQYF; DNA: .
size: many; V: TRBV20-1; J: TRBJ1-6; D: TRBD1; CDR3: CSARETGRVSPLHF; DNA: TGCAGTGCTAGGGAGACAGGGAGAGTTTCACCCCTCCACTTT
size: .; V: TRBV29-1; J: TRBJ2-2; D: TRBD1; CDR3: CSVEGDRGHTGELFF; DNA: TGCAGCGTTGAAGGGGACAGGGGTCACACCGGGGAGCTGTTTTTT
size: few; V: TRBV29-1; J: TRBJ2-7; D: .; CDR3: CSVFGDYEQYF; DNA: TGCAGCGTTTTTGGTGACTACGAGCAGTACTTC
size: .; V: TRBV7-2; J: TRBJ1-2; D: TRBD1; CDR3: CASSLKPQGEVNYGYTF; DNA: TGTGCCAGCAGCTTGAAGCCACAGGGGGAGGTTAACTATGGCTACACCTTC
size: many; V: TRBV5-4; J: TRBJ2-1; D: .; CDR3: CASSPRDSYEQFF; DNA: TGTGCCAGCAGCCCCCGCGACAGTTATGAGCAGTTCTTC
size: .; V: TRBV7-3; J: TRBJ2-5; D: .; CDR3: CASSTEFEQYF; DNA: TGTGCCAGCAGCACGGAATTTGAGCAGTACTTC
size: many; V: TRBV11-2; J: TRBJ1-2; D: .; CDR3: CASSLGTDYGYTF; DNA: TGTGCCAGCAGCTTAGGGACAGACTATGGCTACACCTTC
size: many; V: TRBV5-8; J: TRBJ1-2; D: TRBD1; CDR3: CASSGKGGNYGYTF; DNA: TGTGCCAGCAGCGGGAAAGGGGGCAACTATGGCTACACCTTC
size: .; V: TRBV7-9; J: TRBJ1-6; D: .; CDR3: CASRARQGYNSPLHF; DNA: TGTGCCAGCAGAGCCCGGCAAGGCTATAATTCGCCCCTCCACTTT
size: .; V: TRBV10-3; J: TRBJ1-6; D: TRBD1; CDR3: CAISDSYRDRETSPLHF; DNA: TGTGCCATCAGCGACTCGTACCGGGACAGGGAAACTTCACCCCTCCACTTT
size: .; V: TRBV12-3/TRBV12-4; J: TRBJ2-5; D: .; CDR3: CASRPAEETQYF; DNA: TGTGCCAGCAGGCCAGCAGAAGAGACCCAGTACTTC
size: many; V: TRBV9; J: TRBJ2-5; D: .; CDR3: CASSVGTQETQYF; DNA: TGTGCCAGCAGCGTAGGGACACAAGAGACCCAGTACTTC
size: .; V: TRBV7-6; J: TRBJ2-2; D: .; CDR3: CASSPGTVNTGELFF; DNA: TGTGCCAGCAGCCCCGGGACGGTGAACACCGGGGAGCTGTTTTTT
size: .; V: TRBV20-1; J: TRBJ2-7; D: TRBD1; CDR3: CSGVGDRAGYEQYF; DNA: TGCAGTGGAGTTGGGGACAGGGCGGGCTACGAGCAGTACTTC
size: .; V: TRBV11-2; J: TRBJ1-1; D: .; CDR3: CATSRGWAGGGTEAFF; DNA: TGTGCCACCAGCAGAGGGTGGGCGGGGGGAGGCACTGAAGCTTTCTTT
size: .; V: TRBV20-1; J: TRBJ2-3; D: .; CDR3: CSADGRQGTSTDTRYF; DNA: TGCAGTGCAGATGGAAGACAGGGCACTAGCACAGATACGCGGTATTTT
size: .; V: TRBV12-3/TRBV12-4; J: TRBJ2-3; D: TRBD2; CDR3: CASSWGSGSSDTQYF; DNA: TGTGCCAGCAGTTGGGGAAGCGGGAGTTCAGATACGCAGTATTTT
size: once; V: TRBV6-6; J: TRBJ1-2; D: TRBD1; CDR3: CASGPTGEDGYTF; DNA: TGTGCCAGTGGGCCTACAGGGGAGGATGGCTACACCTTC
size: .; V: TRBV5-1; J: TRBJ1-5; D: .; CDR3: CAGSGRDPYDQHF; DNA: TGTGCCGGTAGTGGTCGGGACCCCTACGACCAGCATTTT
size: .; V: TRBV5-1; J: TRBJ2-2; D: TRBD2; CDR3: CASSLLFGDTGGPGELFF; DNA: TGCGCCAGCAGCTTGTTGTTCGGGGACACGGGGGGGCCCGGGGAGCTGTTTTTT
size: .; V: TRBV20-1; J: TRBJ2-5; D: .; CDR3: CSARQGVKETQYF; DNA: TGCAGTGCTAGACAGGGAGTTAAAGAGACCCAGTACTTC